This TCR beta chain was captured by sequencing in a study of graft-versus-host responses after intestinal transplantation. The overall study: Uniformly, recipients were administered anti-thymocyte globulin induction with subsequent tacrolimus and steroids for two to three years. General observations from the study: Maximum circulating GvH clone levels tracked with early post-transplant HvG decreases. Present in recipient marrow, GvH clones included some that appeared first in ileum or blood. Allograft clonal ratios (graft-versus-host to host-versus-graft) were high in patients who had graft-donor T cell macrochimerism.

Assay: immunoSEQ multiplex PCR; the TCRdb copy retains only in-frame clones and omits some. The table lists approximately 99,000 clones, less than 95% of them singletons. Concerning this clone itself: The antigen remains unidentified.

V was trimmed by 6 bases and J by 6 bases, leaving 11 bases between them. CDR3 length equals 13 residues. Per the germline V gene, CDR1 is SNHLY and CDR2 is FYNNEI. The source material was unstimulated CD8+ T cells sorted from spleen or lymph node cells, sampled before transplant. The gene calls are TRBV2 and TRBJ2-2; D ambiguous. This sequence was found in a human donor who was the organ donor for an intestinal transplant. The CDR3 reads CASRGISPGELFF. The CDR3 DNA is TGTGCCAGCAGGGGCATTTCCCCCGGGGAGCTGTTTTTT.